The 29 T cell receptor beta chains reported below all come from one sample, sequenced in a study of T cell responses to AZD1222 COVID-19 vaccine (dated by TCRdb to 2020 to 2023). The time point label here, explained by the study, means: baseline before first vaccination. The library was obtained by the immunoSEQ multiplex PCR assay. The immuneACCESS repertoire file appears here via TCRdb, limited to in-frame rearrangements. These files lack a portion of the clones; in checked studies, under half of the deficit traces to unresolved V genes, and the cause of the others is not known. In this sample the table shows fewer than 150,000 clones, around 90% of which occur a single time. The ten most abundant clones make up approximately 1.5% of the sample. The source was peripheral blood, collected on day 0 of AZD1222 vaccination. These receptors all come from an adult in good health.

This clone was detected only a few times. This sequence joins TRBV5-6 and TRBJ1-5; weak D call: TRBD1 (6 bases). The CDR3 has 13 residues. V lost 3 bases and J lost 5, with 9 bases in between. CDR1 is SGHDT and CDR2 is YYEEEE in the germline V gene. CDR3 sequence (DNA): TGTGCCAGCAGCTCCGGGACACATCAGCCCCAGCATTTT. Protein sequence: CASSSGTHQPQHF.

The V and J genes are TRBV13 and TRBJ1-2; D not resolved. Germline values: CDR1 PRHDT, CDR2 FYEKMQ (reference sequence). CDR3 length equals 14 residues. V dropped 2 bases and J dropped 2 bases, with 9 bases sitting between them. The DNA for the CDR3 is TGTGCCAGCAGCTTAAAGGGCTCCAACTATGGCTACACCTTC. It translates to CASSLKGSNYGYTF.

V is TRBV4-3 and J is TRBJ1-6; D remains ambiguous. The CDR3 length is 17 residues. In germline, CDR1 is LGHNA, CDR2 YSLEER. V lost 0 bases to trimming and J lost 7 bases, with 16 bases between them. Here the CDR3 reads CASSQDRGPRLNSPLHF. The CDR3 bases are TGCGCCAGCAGCCAAGATCGCGGTCCCAGACTAAATTCACCCCTCCACTTT.

The J gene is TRBJ2-7, the V gene TRBV5-3; 8 bases are a match to TRBD2. TRBV5-3 is noted as an ORF with a role that remains uncertain. The CDR3 extends over 12 amino acids. V was pared by 4 bases and J by 7 bases, with 4 bases of the junction left unmatched. The CDR3: CARSTSGGEQYF. CDR3 nucleotides: TGTGCCAGAAGCACGAGCGGGGGAGAGCAGTACTTC.

The V and J genes are TRBV3-1 (or the pseudogene TRBV3-2) and TRBJ1-5; D is ambiguous. Germline V gene data show CDR1 as LGHDT and CDR2 as YNNKEL (reference sequence). V dropped 6 bases and J dropped 0 bases, with 9 bases sitting between them. This CDR3 contains 14 residues. The CDR3: CASSGAYSNQPQHF. CDR3 coding DNA: TGTGCCAGCAGTGGAGCTTATAGCAATCAGCCCCAGCATTTT.

The genes are TRBV5-8 and TRBJ1-1, with D hard to call. The germline CDR1 and CDR2 sequences are SGHTS and YDEGEE. The CDR3 runs to 12 residues. V gave up 1 base and J gave up 10 bases, with 11 bases separating them. The CDR3 spells CASSLLPRGAFF. DNA for the CDR3: TGTGCCAGCAGCTTGCTCCCGAGAGGAGCTTTCTTT.

V is TRBV6-2 or TRBV6-3 and J is TRBJ1-1; no definite D call. The CDR3 covers 13 residues. Germline V gene sequence: CDR1 MNHEY, CDR2 SVGEGT. V lost 5 bases, J lost 0 bases, and 7 bases lay in between. Here the CDR3 DNA reads TGTGCCAGCAGTCCCCGGGTGAACACTGAAGCTTTCTTT. The encoded protein is CASSPRVNTEAFF.

This clone was detected once. V is TRBV14 and J is TRBJ2-1, with D maybe TRBD1 (5 bases). CDR3 size: 16 residues. Germline V gene lookup returns CDR1 SGHDN and CDR2 FVKESK. V lost 1 base and J 6 bases, leaving 16 bases between the germline ends. The CDR3, as DNA: TGTGCCAGCAGCCAAGCTCGGACACGGCCCTTCAATGAGCAGTTCTTC. Residues: CASSQARTRPFNEQFF.

V is TRBV5-4 and J is TRBJ2-4, with D unclear. CDR3 length: 14 amino acids. Germline V gives CDR1 SGHNT, CDR2 YYREEE (reference sequence). V was trimmed by 0 bases and J by 3 bases, leaving 7 bases between them. The CDR3 region has the DNA TGTGCCAGCAGCTTGGGTTCAGGCAAAAACATTCAGTACTTC. Translation gives CASSLGSGKNIQYF.

The chain has TRBV2 and TRBJ2-5; 10 positions match TRBD1. CDR3 length: 15 amino acids. Germline values: CDR1 SNHLY, CDR2 FYNNEI. V trimming: 4 bases; J trimming: 4 bases; junction bases outside the gene matches: 6. The CDR3 DNA sequence: TGTGCCAGCAGTGCAGGACAGGGGGTCGGAGAGACCCAGTACTTC. This gives the protein CASSAGQGVGETQYF.

The chain has TRBV9 and TRBJ1-1, with a possible D match to TRBD1 (6 bases). CDR1 SGDLS and CDR2 YYNGEE come from the germline V gene. V lost 5 bases, J lost 4 bases, and 12 bases lay in between. This CDR3 has 13 residues. CDR3 loop: CASSQGLSTEAFF. The DNA of the CDR3 is TGTGCCAGCAGTCAGGGGCTCAGCACTGAAGCTTTCTTT. Full variable domain (missing parts from reference TRBV9 and TRBJ1-1): DSGVTQTPKHLITATGQRVTLRCSPRSGDLSVYWYQQSLDQGLQFLIQYYNGEERAKGNILERFSAQQFPDLHSELNLSSLELGDSALYFCASSQGLSTEAFFGQGTRLTVV.

The V gene is TRBV19, the J gene TRBJ2-6; D tentatively fits TRBD1 or TRBD2 (7 bases each). The V end was cut by 3 bases, the J end by 0 bases, with 15 bases between. Per the germline V gene, CDR1 is LNHDA and CDR2 is SQIVND (reference sequence). CDR3 length: 18 residues. The CDR3 nucleotides are TGTGCCAGTAGTATCCTTCAGGGGGGGGGCTCTGGGGCCAACGTCCTGACTTTC. It encodes CASSILQGGGSGANVLTF.

The chain joins TRBV9 to TRBJ1-5; TRBD1 might be the D (5 bases). The CDR3 is 15 amino acids. V was clipped by 0 bases and J by 5 bases, with 12 bases between them. CDR1 is SGDLS, CDR2 YYNGEE, per germline. CDR3 residues: CASSVGPGTDQPQHF. CDR3 bases: TGTGCCAGCAGCGTAGGGCCGGGGACCGATCAGCCCCAGCATTTT.

This rearrangement joins TRBV19 to TRBJ2-2; D ambiguous. This CDR3 is built from 13 residues. The V and J ends lost 5 bases and 4 bases respectively, with 8 bases between them. Germline V gene sequence: CDR1 LNHDA, CDR2 SQIVND (reference sequence). The CDR3 region has the DNA TGTGCCAGTAGTCTATCAATCACCGGGGAGCTGTTTTTT. This codes for CASSLSITGELFF. The complete variable domain, with remaining parts taken from reference TRBV19 and TRBJ2-2, reads DGGITQSPKYLFRKEGQNVTLSCEQNLNHDAMYWYRQDPGQGLRLIYYSQIVNDFQKGDIAEGYSVSREKKESFPLTVTSAQKNPTAFYLCASSLSITGELFFGEGSRLTVL.

J is TRBJ2-6 and V is TRBV19, with 7 nucleotides matching TRBD1. CDR3 length: 17 amino acids. V lost 4 bases to trimming and J lost 1 base; unmatched junction nucleotides: 7. Germline CDR1 reads LNHDA; CDR2 reads SQIVND (reference sequence). CDR3 in DNA: TGTGCCAGTAGTACCGGCCGACAGGGTTCTGGGGCCAACGTCCTGACTTTC. Protein product: CASSTGRQGSGANVLTF.

The gene calls are TRBV9 and TRBJ1-1; D is possibly TRBD1 (5 bases). CDR1 is SGDLS and CDR2 is YYNGEE in the germline V gene. Trimming left V 7 bases short and J 2 bases short, with 9 bases between. The CDR3 contains 12 residues. CDR3 nucleotides: TGTGCCAGCGGTGACAGTAACACTGAAGCTTTCTTT. Translating it yields CASGDSNTEAFF.

This sequence joins TRBV19 and TRBJ1-2; 11 nucleotides match TRBD1. This CDR3 spans 14 amino acids. With V trimmed by 5 bases and J by 10 bases, 9 bases remained unmatched. Germline V lookup: CDR1 LNHDA, CDR2 SQIVND (reference sequence). This chain's CDR3 is CASSRWGQGENYTF. The DNA for the CDR3 is TGTGCCAGTAGTCGTTGGGGACAGGGGGAGAACTACACCTTC.

The rearrangement uses TRBV27 and TRBJ2-2, with 9 bases matching TRBD2. The CDR3 sequence is 16 residues long. V dropped 8 bases and J dropped 4; count of bases not matched to a gene: 11. Per the germline V gene, CDR1 is MNHEY and CDR2 is SMNVEV (reference sequence). This CDR3 is CASAPAGGSGTGELFF. The CDR3 DNA reads TGTGCCAGCGCCCCAGCGGGGGGCTCGGGCACCGGGGAGCTGTTTTTT.

The chain joins TRBV30 to TRBJ1-1; no clear D. CDR1 is GTSNPN, CDR2 SVGIG, per germline (reference sequence). Trimming took off 0 bases at V and 0 bases at J, with 11 bases between the two ends. This CDR3 is built from 15 residues. CDR3 loop: CAWSVLSHVNTEAFF. The DNA for the CDR3 is TGTGCCTGGAGTGTACTGAGCCACGTGAACACTGAAGCTTTCTTT.

The chain has TRBV10-3 and TRBJ2-3; D call uncertain. Germline V lookup: CDR1 ENHRY, CDR2 SYGVKD. The CDR3 is 14 residues long. The V end was cut by 6 bases, the J end by 0 bases, with 10 bases between. This CDR3 reads CAIRSTLSTDTQYF. CDR3 bases: TGTGCCATCAGGAGTACGCTTAGCACAGATACGCAGTATTTT.

CDR3 nucleotide sequence: TGTGCCAGCCCCCGAAACACCCCGGGGGGTGAAAAACTGTTTTTT. It translates to CASPRNTPGGEKLFF. V and J are TRBV7-9 and TRBJ1-4; possible D gene TRBD1, 5 bases. The CDR3 sequence is 15 residues long. The germline V and J ends were trimmed by 8 bases and 7 bases, with 20 bases remaining between them. The germline V gene has CDR1 SEHNR and CDR2 FQNEAQ (reference sequence).

The chain couples TRBV5-1 to TRBJ2-3; the match to TRBD2 covers 11 bases. This CDR3 contains 16 residues. CDR1 and CDR2 (germline): SGHRS, YFSETQ. With V trimmed by 5 bases and J by 5 bases, 10 bases remained unmatched. Written as DNA, the CDR3 is TGCGCCAGCAGATTACCTAGCGGGGGGTCTGGAGATACGCAGTATTTT. Its protein product is CASRLPSGGSGDTQYF.

V gene TRBV5-5 combines with J gene TRBJ2-2; a possible D gene is TRBD2 (6 bases). The CDR3 has 14 residues. CDR1 SGHKS and CDR2 YYEKEE come from the germline V gene (reference sequence). Trimming left V 7 bases short and J 5 bases short, with 15 bases between. The CDR3 nucleotides are TGTGCCAGCCGGCGGGACCCCGGGACCGGGGAGCTGTTTTTT. It yields the protein CASRRDPGTGELFF.

The chain has TRBV28 and TRBJ2-2; D assignment may be TRBD1 or TRBD2 (6 bases each). Germline values: CDR1 MDHEN, CDR2 SYDVKM. The CDR3 has 16 amino acids. Trimming shortened V by 5 bases and J by 1 base, and 14 bases separated the two germline ends. CDR3 protein: CASSPTGAQNTGELFF. CDR3 nucleotides: TGTGCCAGCAGTCCTACGGGGGCTCAGAACACCGGGGAGCTGTTTTTT.

The rearrangement uses TRBV19 and TRBJ1-1, with 7 bases aligning to TRBD1. The CDR3 consists of 15 residues. The trim removed 3 bases at V and 14 bases at J, leaving 18 bases unmatched. CDR1 is LNHDA and CDR2 is SQIVND in the germline V gene (reference sequence). The CDR3 DNA reads TGTGCCAGTAGTATGAGGGCTTCGTCGCGGGACAGCCTCTTCTTT. Amino acid sequence: CASSMRASSRDSLFF.

The rearrangement joins TRBV19 to TRBJ1-5; no definite D call. Between the trimmed V and J ends, which lost 5 bases and 5 bases, there was a span of 16 bases. Germline CDR1 and CDR2: LNHDA and SQIVND (reference sequence). The length of the CDR3 is 15 residues. The CDR3 region is CASSLEGGWDQPQHF. CDR3 coding DNA: TGTGCCAGTAGTCTTGAGGGAGGGTGGGATCAGCCCCAGCATTTT.

The chain uses TRBV28 and TRBJ2-7; D is perhaps TRBD1 (6 bases). Germline V gives CDR1 MDHEN, CDR2 SYDVKM. This CDR3 contains 15 residues. The V end was cut by 5 bases, the J end by 4 bases, with 18 bases between. Here the CDR3 reads CASSPPGAGLYEQYF. In DNA, the CDR3 is TGTGCCAGCAGTCCCCCAGGGGCAGGTCTATACGAGCAGTACTTC. The full variable domain, with the rest looked up from reference TRBV28 and TRBJ2-7, is DVKVTQSSRYLVKRTGEKVFLECVQDMDHENMFWYRQDPGLGLRLIYFSYDVKMKEKGDIPEGYSVSREKKERFSLILESASTNQTSMYLCASSPPGAGLYEQYFGPGTRLTVT.

This chain joins TRBV30 and TRBJ1-4, with D possibly being TRBD1 (5 bases). Trimming removed 0 bases from V and 8 bases from J, with 16 bases in between. The CDR3 runs to 15 residues. Germline lookup yields CDR1 GTSNPN and CDR2 SVGIG (reference sequence). CDR3 in amino acids: CAWSVGADLGEKLFF. The CDR3 DNA reads as TGTGCCTGGAGTGTCGGGGCAGACCTAGGGGAAAAACTGTTTTTT.

The V gene is TRBV19, the J gene TRBJ2-7; 9 bases are a match to TRBD1. Germline lookup yields CDR1 LNHDA and CDR2 SQIVND (reference sequence). The CDR3 runs 16 residues. Unmatched junction bases numbered 11, after V lost 7 bases and J lost 1 base. The CDR3 DNA follows: TGTGCCAGTACCCCCAGCGGGACAGGGATTTCCTACGAGCAGTACTTC. It specifies CASTPSGTGISYEQYF.